This TCR beta chain originates from a study of blood T cell repertoires in COVID-19 (TCRdb year 2020). Notes on the research overall: Samples from collaborators originated in the United States, Italy and Spain and spanned both the acute and convalescent phases of COVID-19. The repertoires were made available in a free public database intended to serve as a resource for research on the immune response to SARS-CoV-2. The material from the prospective study consisted of cDNA or gDNA derived from T cells, B-cell-depleted T cells, or PBMCs. Where available, HLA class I and class II types were taken from metadata supplied by the sample provider and were not determined by assay-based typing. Sample metadata almost always included a de-identified subject ID, COVID-19 status, age in years and sex. The samples were drawn from two sources: the first 160 participants of the ongoing ImmuneRACE study, and fewer than 1,500 subjects contributed by 6 global collaborators. The dataset comprised deeply sampled blood TCRbeta repertoires from subjects exposed to, actively infected with, or recovered from COVID-19.

Whole blood was collected in K2EDTA tubes by collaborating institutions according to the institutions' own protocols. Collaborator samples were shipped for TCRbeta analysis as frozen whole blood, isolated PBMCs, or DNA extracted from either sample type. The immunoSEQ Assay, a bias-controlled multiplex PCR, was used to amplify TCRbeta CDR3 regions from genomic DNA. Turning to the authors' computational methods: The number of nucleated cells in each sample was estimated by amplification of reference gene primers within the assay. To quantify the absolute abundance of each unique TCRbeta CDR3 rearrangement, sequence reads were collapsed and filtered. For each sample, productive Simpson clonality was calculated by taking the square root of Simpson's diversity index across productive rearrangements. TCRdb carries this immuneACCESS record with in-frame sequences only. Its versions omit some clonotypes, under half of them owing to an unresolved V gene in the studies checked, with the rest unexplained. V, J and clone size are those of that table, while D and trimming were read from the DNA. A total of 13,000 to 15,000 clones appear in this sample, around 90% of them only once. 2% to 3% of the sample belongs to the ten largest clones.

Worth noting for this clone: The antigen it binds to is not known. No much larger clonotype is one base removed from it; base qualities were not supplied.

Summary of the overall study and its limitations: Clinical and demographic metadata were provided uncurated, with the amount varying by source and participant.

This TCR derives from a woman between 65 and 79 years old in a cohort sampled during active or convalescent COVID-19. The sequenced sample consisted of peripheral blood.

The DNA sequence is as follows: TGTGCCTGGACTCTGATAGGGGCTGAAGCTTTCTTT. It is translated as CAWTLIGAEAFF. The V gene is TRBV30 and the J gene is TRBJ1-1; the D gene is perhaps TRBD1, from 5 matching bases. Taken from the germline V gene (reference sequence), the CDR1 and CDR2 loops are GTSNPN and SVGIG. V loses 4 bases, J loses 6 bases, and the germline ends lie 12 bases apart. Spanning cysteine to phenylalanine, the CDR3 consists of 12 amino acids. Only the CDR3 DNA is retained, 36 bases long and in frame from the first base.